Below are 25 T cell receptor beta chains sequenced from a single sample in a study of blood T cells in healthy people across ages. A second PCR, run for roughly 6 to 11 cycles, used a sample-barcoded 5' primer plus a J-beta primer mix. A single record per CDR3 protein comes from TCRdb applying MiXCR to the 5' RACE reads. The sample shows roughly 1 million distinct CDR3 sequences, around 25% of them seen only once. Separately, the same data were catalogued under a study of T cells of mothers and their children.

Sequencing was performed on blood. These TCRs come from a girl aged 2 to 9 in good health.

The V gene is TRBV2, the J gene TRBJ1-2; the D is unclear. The CDR3 runs 15 residues. CDR1 and CDR2 from the germline V gene are SNHLY and FYNNEI. V lost 8 bases to trimming and J lost 0 bases, with 16 bases between them. CDR3 protein: CASFRQPIPNYGYTF. CDR3 nucleotide sequence: TGTGCCAGCTTCCGGCAGCCAATCCCTAACTATGGCTACACCTTC.

There are a few counts of this clonotype. The chain combines TRBV4-2 with TRBJ1-2; D may be TRBD1 (5 bases). Trimming removed 0 bases at V and 8 bases at J, with 13 bases between. The germline V gene has CDR1 LGHNA and CDR2 YNFKEQ. This CDR3 comprises 14 residues. The CDR3 here is CASSQDVRESGYTF. The DNA of the CDR3 is TGTGCCAGCAGCCAAGATGTCAGGGAAAGCGGCTACACCTTC.

This rearrangement joins TRBV11-1 to TRBJ2-3; 9 bases are a match to TRBD2. The germline gives CDR1 SGHAT, CDR2 FQDESV (reference sequence). The CDR3 loop spans 14 amino acids. Trimming took 5 bases from V and 4 from J; bases not matched to a gene: 4. DNA of the CDR3: TGTGCCAGCAGCCCCGGACTAGCGTCAGATACGCAGTATTTT. It is translated as CASSPGLASDTQYF.

V is TRBV12-3 or TRBV12-4 and J is TRBJ2-1, with 8 bases fitting TRBD1. The CDR3 has 17 amino acids. Trimming cost V 1 base and J 1 base; bases outside gene matches: 6. The CDR3 loop is CASSLGRRTGSYNEQFF. The DNA for the CDR3 is TGTGCCAGCAGTTTAGGTCGCAGGACAGGGTCCTACAATGAGCAGTTCTTC.

The rearrangement links TRBV24-1 to TRBJ2-1; 9 bases match TRBD2. The germline V gene encodes CDR1 KGHDR and CDR2 SFDVKD. The V and J ends lost 5 bases and 1 base, in that order; junction bases with no gene match: 8. This CDR3 has 17 amino acids. CDR3 sequence (DNA): TGTGCCACCAGTGTTGGAAGCGGGAGGTTTTCCTACAATGAGCAGTTCTTC. It translates to CATSVGSGRFSYNEQFF.

The chain is built from TRBV6-1 and TRBJ1-2; the D is unclear. V lost 6 bases, J lost 5 bases, and 7 bases lay in between. CDR1 MNHNS and CDR2 SASEGT come from the germline V gene. CDR3 size: 11 residues. As DNA, the CDR3 is TGTGCCAGCAGAGCACCTTATGGCTACACCTTC. Amino acid sequence: CASRAPYGYTF.

The V gene is TRBV25-1, the J gene TRBJ1-1; 7 nucleotides align to TRBD1. The CDR3 runs to 13 residues. J gave up 5 bases and V 4 bases, and 4 bases lay outside the gene matches. Germline loops: CDR1 MGHDK, CDR2 SYGVNS. This CDR3 reads CASSVHRGTEAFF. The CDR3 DNA reads as TGTGCCAGCAGTGTTCACAGGGGAACTGAAGCTTTCTTT. Supplemented by reference TRBV25-1 and TRBJ1-1, the full variable domain reads EADIYQTPRYLVIGTGKKITLECSQTMGHDKMYWYQQDPGMELHLIHYSYGVNSTEKGDLSSESTVSRIRTEHFPLTLESARPSHTSQYLCASSVHRGTEAFFGQGTRLTVV.

This clonotype occurred many times. This sequence joins TRBV29-1 and TRBJ2-5; no clear D gene. The ends were cut back, 5 bases at V and 4 bases at J, with 8 bases in the middle. CDR1 is SQVTM and CDR2 is ANQGSEA in the germline V gene. The CDR3 spans 11 residues. CDR3 loop: CSVQLRETQYF. Here the CDR3 DNA reads TGCAGCGTTCAGTTGCGAGAGACCCAGTACTTC.

The gene calls are TRBV7-9 and TRBJ1-1; D is unresolved. V lost 0 bases to trimming and J lost 11 bases, with 19 bases between them. The CDR3 sequence is 15 residues long. From germline, CDR1 is SEHNR and CDR2 FQNEAQ (reference sequence). The CDR3 nucleotides read TGTGCCAGCAGCTTAGCGCTGGCGGTTCGTCCGATGGCTTTCTTT. It codes for CASSLALAVRPMAFF.

This sequence joins TRBV6-5 and TRBJ1-6; maybe TRBD1 (5 bases). The germline V gene encodes CDR1 MNHEY and CDR2 SVGAGI. The V and J ends lost 4 bases and 7 bases respectively, with 8 bases between them. This CDR3 has 13 amino acids. The CDR3 DNA reads as TGTGCCAGCAGTTGGGACGGAAATTCACCCCTCCACTTT. Its protein is CASSWDGNSPLHF.

This clonotype was picked up a small number of times. This chain joins TRBV6-6 and TRBJ1-4; TRBD1 agrees at 7 bases. Germline V CDR1 and CDR2: MNHNY, SVGAGI (reference sequence). The CDR3 loop spans 13 amino acids. V dropped 6 bases and J dropped 10; count of bases not matched to a gene: 8. The CDR3 is CASSRQGDGKLFF. As DNA, the CDR3 is TGTGCCAGCAGCAGACAGGGAGACGGAAAACTGTTTTTT.

In this sample, this clonotype turned up a few times. This chain connects TRBV4-1 to TRBJ2-7; D unresolved. The CDR3 is made up of 11 amino acids. Trimming pared 5 bases from V and 6 bases from J, leaving 8 bases between. In germline, CDR1 is MGHRA, CDR2 YSYEKL. CDR3 sequence reads: CASSTPGEQYF. The CDR3 nucleotides read TGCGCCAGCAGCACACCTGGCGAGCAGTACTTC.

With respect to this clonotype: A read error may produce the germline difference seen at one junction end. CDR3 residues: CAISGGPTGGGDMQYF. The CDR3 coding sequence is TGTGCCATCAGTGGTGGGCCGACAGGGGGCGGAGATATGCAGTATTTT. The chain couples TRBV10-3 to TRBJ2-3, with 10 nucleotides matching TRBD1. Germline CDR1 and CDR2: ENHRY and SYGVKD. The CDR3 has 16 residues.

The chain is built from TRBV15 and TRBJ2-5; 8 bases are shared with TRBD2. The CDR3 loop spans 16 amino acids. Trimming cost V 1 base and J 4 bases; bases outside gene matches: 8. In germline, CDR1 is LNHNV, CDR2 YYDKDF (reference sequence). Here the CDR3 DNA reads TGTGCCACCAGCAGAGGTCGGGGACTAGGGACAGAGACCCAGTACTTC. Translated: CATSRGRGLGTETQYF.

This clonotype was found a few times. The gene calls are TRBV7-2 and TRBJ1-1; possible D gene TRBD1, 6 bases. Deletions cut 5 bases from V and 7 bases from J, with 14 bases between. The germline V gene has CDR1 SGHTA and CDR2 FQGNSA. This CDR3 contains 13 residues. The CDR3 bases are TGTGCCAGCAGCCGCGGACAGATTTTTGAAGCTTTCTTT. Translating gives CASSRGQIFEAFF.

This clonotype occurred a few times. CDR3 region: CASSPRLAWRTDTQYF. The CDR3 coding sequence is TGCGCCAGCAGCCCTCGACTAGCATGGAGGACAGATACGCAGTATTTT. This chain uses TRBV5-1 with TRBJ2-3; 7 bases fit TRBD2. The CDR3 length is 16 residues. Germline V lookup: CDR1 SGHRS, CDR2 YFSETQ. V lost 4 bases to trimming and J lost 3 bases; unmatched junction nucleotides: 11.

In regard to this clonotype: A read error may account for a junction end that differs from germline. The rearrangement links TRBV9 to TRBJ2-4, with 11 positions matching TRBD1. This CDR3 has 13 residues. CDR1 SGDLS and CDR2 YYNGEE come from the germline V gene. Written as DNA, the CDR3 is TGTGCCAGCAGCGTAATTGGACAGGGGGCGCAAAGCTTC. It translates to CASSVIGQGAQSF.

This chain links TRBV20-1 with TRBJ2-3; 13 nucleotides agree with TRBD2. This CDR3 contains 15 residues. The V and J ends lost 6 bases and 5 bases, in that order; junction bases with no gene match: 8. CDR1 is DFQATT and CDR2 is SNEGSKA in the germline V gene (reference sequence). The CDR3 nucleotides are TGCAGTGCAAACACCGGGACTAGCGGGATAGATACGCAGTATTTT. It translates to CSANTGTSGIDTQYF.

This clonotype was observed a handful of times. This chain links TRBV29-1 with TRBJ2-7; D is ambiguous. Germline loops: CDR1 SQVTM, CDR2 ANQGSEA. The CDR3 has 13 amino acids. Trimming took 7 bases from V and 3 from J, leaving 16 bases between them. This CDR3 reads CSATLIRSYEQYF. DNA for the CDR3: TGCAGCGCTACCTTAATACGGAGCTACGAGCAGTACTTC.

The table lists this clonotype with a few counts. The chain links TRBV12-3 or TRBV12-4 to TRBJ2-5, with TRBD1 identical over 7 bases. The CDR3 has 14 residues. V dropped 6 bases and J dropped 2; count of bases not matched to a gene: 6. DNA for the CDR3: TGTGCCAGCAGACCGGGACAGTCGCAAGAGACCCAGTACTTC. It codes for CASRPGQSQETQYF.

This clonotype was observed a few times. The chain carries TRBV4-1 and TRBJ2-5, with TRBD2 matching 8 bases. The J call could be wrong; TRBJ2-1 is a better fit for the DNA end. CDR1 and CDR2 (germline): MGHRA, YSYEKL. The CDR3 runs to 19 residues. This CDR3 reads CASSQLLSTSGSRYNEQFF. The CDR3, as DNA: TGCGCCAGCAGCCAACTACTTTCGACCAGCGGGAGTCGTTACAATGAGCAGTTCTTC.

This clonotype has a handful of counts. The chain has TRBV13 and TRBJ2-5; D is unclear. Trimming took 3 bases from V and 1 from J, leaving 9 bases between them. Germline-derived CDR1 and CDR2 are PRHDT and FYEKMQ (reference sequence). The CDR3 has 14 amino acids. CDR3 amino acids: CASSLARPQETQYF. CDR3 coding DNA: TGTGCCAGCAGCTTGGCCAGACCCCAAGAGACCCAGTACTTC.

The CDR3 DNA reads as TGTGCCAGCAGCTACGGACAGGACGACAATTCACCCCTCCACTTT. Its protein product is CASSYGQDDNSPLHF. The chain carries TRBV13 and TRBJ1-6; 7 positions match TRBD1. This CDR3 contains 15 residues. The V gene's germline CDR1 is PRHDT and CDR2 FYEKMQ (reference sequence). The V and J ends lost 4 bases and 7 bases, in that order; junction bases with no gene match: 7.

The chain uses TRBV7-9 and TRBJ2-3; a weak D match, TRBD2 (6 bases). The ends were cut back, 1 base at V and 3 bases at J, with 14 bases in the middle. Germline V CDR1 and CDR2: SEHNR, FQNEAQ (reference sequence). The CDR3 has 16 residues. CDR3 residues: CASSLGTGVGTDTQYF. CDR3 bases: TGTGCCAGCAGCTTAGGCACGGGAGTTGGAACAGATACGCAGTATTTT.

In its sample, this clonotype was seen a few times. The chain combines TRBV11-2 with TRBJ2-7; a weak D match, TRBD1 (5 bases). V lost 8 bases and J lost 3, with 20 bases in between. Germline CDR1 reads SGHAT; CDR2 reads FQNNGV. This CDR3 is 15 amino acids long. CDR3 in amino acids: CASSPTQGIGYEQYF. The CDR3 DNA is TGTGCCAGCTCACCTACGCAGGGAATTGGCTACGAGCAGTACTTC. The full variable domain, with the rest looked up from reference TRBV11-2 and TRBJ2-7, is EAGVAQSPRYKIIEKRQSVAFWCNPISGHATLYWYQQILGQGPKLLIQFQNNGVVDDSQLPKDRFSAERLKGVDSTLKIQPAKLEDSAVYLCASSPTQGIGYEQYFGPGTRLTVT.